This paragraph covers one TCR beta chain sequence. The antigen remains unidentified. Then a second PCR, running about 7 to 11 cycles, was carried out with a sample-barcoded 5' primer and a J-beta primer mix. TCRdb independently ran MiXCR on the 5' RACE reads; one entry per CDR3 protein. The table records 700,000 or so distinct CDR3 sequences, 40% to 50% of them present only once. The data belong to a study of blood T cells in healthy people across ages. Trimming stripped 6 bases from V and 5 bases from J, with 8 bases between. The CDR3 is 12 residues long. Study-wide points: A roughly linear age-dependent decrease characterized TCR beta diversity per million T cells. With unsorted PBMCs, a conclusive comparison of naive versus antigen-experienced cells was not possible.

The chain combines TRBV12-3 or TRBV12-4 with TRBJ1-5, with D hard to call. The sequenced material came from blood. This TCR derives from a man aged 80 or over in good health. CDR3 sequence reads: CASRGSYQPQHF. The CDR3 DNA follows: TGTGCCAGCAGGGGCAGCTATCAGCCCCAGCATTTT.